Each of the 29 T cell receptor beta chains below was sequenced from the same sample in a study of T cells after yellow fever vaccination. TCRdb re-called the 5' RACE reads through MiXCR, storing one row per CDR3 protein. The data show approximately 300,000 distinct CDR3 sequences, around 6.8% seen once. Material: PBMCs, obtained approximately 40 days after the first yellow fever vaccination. The receptor source for this set is a young man who received the YFV17D yellow fever vaccine.

The V and J genes are TRBV27 and TRBJ2-5, with D hard to call. Trimming took 5 bases from V and 2 from J, leaving 15 bases between them. The CDR3 spans 15 residues. Germline V gene lookup returns CDR1 MNHEY and CDR2 SMNVEV (reference sequence). The CDR3 DNA reads as TGTGCCAGCAGTCAGACCCGGCTGGCACAAGAGACCCAGTACTTC. Amino acids: CASSQTRLAQETQYF.

In its sample, this clonotype was seen many times. CDR3 in amino acids: CSAGDTTGSYGYTF. The CDR3 bases are TGCAGTGCTGGGGATACCACAGGGTCCTATGGCTACACCTTC. The J gene is TRBJ1-2, the V gene TRBV20-1; maybe TRBD1 (6 bases). Per the germline V gene, CDR1 is DFQATT and CDR2 is SNEGSKA (reference sequence). Trimming cost V 5 bases and J 4 bases, with 17 bases left between them. The CDR3 contains 14 residues.

This clonotype was seen only a few times. The rearrangement links TRBV9 to TRBJ2-7; TRBD2 aligns across 8 bases. This CDR3 has 17 amino acids. Germline CDR1 reads SGDLS; CDR2 reads YYNGEE. Losses at the gene ends were 3 bases for V and 3 bases for J; bases not matched to a gene: 14. The CDR3 region is CASSAGGGKAHLYEQYF. The CDR3 coding sequence is TGTGCCAGCAGCGCGGGGGGGGGAAAAGCTCATCTCTACGAGCAGTACTTC.

This clonotype was found a few times. The chain joins TRBV6-5 to TRBJ1-2; tentative D call: TRBD1 (5 bases). The germline V gene has CDR1 MNHEY and CDR2 SVGAGI. The V end lost 2 bases, the J end lost 4 bases, and 11 bases lay between the germline ends. The CDR3 is 14 amino acids. The CDR3 DNA follows: TGTGCCAGCAGTTACGGGGCAGGGAGCTATGGCTACACCTTC. This encodes CASSYGAGSYGYTF.

The V call is TRBV6-1, the J call TRBJ2-7; no clear D gene. Germline V CDR1 and CDR2: MNHNS, SASEGT. With 2 bases removed from V and 4 bases from J, the gap between germline ends came to 6 bases. The CDR3 runs 12 residues. CDR3 amino acids: CASSELGYEQYF. The CDR3 region has the DNA TGTGCCAGCAGTGAATTGGGTTACGAGCAGTACTTC.

This clonotype was observed a few times. This chain links TRBV3-1 with TRBJ1-6; D possibly corresponds to TRBD1 (5 bases). Germline loops: CDR1 LGHDT, CDR2 YNNKEL (reference sequence). The CDR3 extends over 16 amino acids. With 3 bases removed from V and 0 bases from J, the gap between germline ends came to 9 bases. CDR3 protein: CASSHSGGSYNSPLHF. In DNA, the CDR3 is TGTGCCAGCAGCCACAGCGGGGGCTCCTATAATTCACCCCTCCACTTT. Based on the CDR3 plus reference TRBV3-1 and TRBJ1-6, the full variable domain is DTAVSQTPKYLVTQMGNDKSIKCEQNLGHDTMYWYKQDSKKFLKIMFSYNNKELIINETVPNRFSPKSPDKAHLNLHINSLELGDSAVYFCASSHSGGSYNSPLHFGNGTRLTVT.

This clonotype was seen ten or more times. The V gene is TRBV10-3, the J gene TRBJ1-2; 8 bases align to TRBD1. This CDR3 spans 17 amino acids. The V gene end was trimmed by 7 bases and the J gene end by 2 bases; junction bases not matched to a gene: 15. Germline V gives CDR1 ENHRY, CDR2 SYGVKD. The CDR3 bases are TGTGCCATCACCCGAGACCCGGACAGGGATGACAACTATGGCTACACCTTC. It specifies CAITRDPDRDDNYGYTF.

This clonotype has only a few counts. This sequence joins TRBV7-3 and TRBJ1-4, with D hard to call. The CDR3 is made up of 14 amino acids. The ends were cut back, 1 base at V and 5 bases at J, with 8 bases in the middle. Germline lookup yields CDR1 SGHTA and CDR2 FQGTGA. The CDR3 loop reads CASSLNLSNEKLFF. The CDR3 bases are TGTGCCAGCAGCTTAAACTTGTCAAATGAAAAACTGTTTTTT.

The chain employs TRBV24-1 and TRBJ2-1; D not certain. Between the trimmed V and J ends, which lost 0 bases and 9 bases, there was a span of 8 bases. Germline V gives CDR1 KGHDR, CDR2 SFDVKD. CDR3 length equals 13 residues. CDR3 region: CATSDLSGSEQFF. CDR3 DNA: TGTGCCACCAGTGATTTGTCGGGTAGTGAGCAGTTCTTC.

This clonotype was recorded a few times. CDR3 residues: CSARGLAGTQYF. In DNA form, the CDR3 reads TGCAGTGCTAGGGGACTAGCGGGCACGCAGTATTTT. This chain connects TRBV20-1 to TRBJ2-3; TRBD2 matches 12 bases. The CDR3 extends over 12 amino acids. CDR1 and CDR2 (germline): DFQATT, SNEGSKA (reference sequence). J was trimmed by 9 bases and V by 3 bases; bases with no gene match: 1.

In nucleotides, the CDR3 is TGTGCCATCAGTGACCAGACAGGGGGCTCTGGGGCCAACGTCCTGACTTTC. As protein: CAISDQTGGSGANVLTF. The chain carries TRBV10-3 and TRBJ2-6; the match to TRBD1 covers 9 bases. With 3 bases clipped from V and 0 bases from J, the junction kept 3 bases outside the gene matches. CDR1 and CDR2 from the germline V gene are ENHRY and SYGVKD. The CDR3 runs 17 residues.

The chain carries TRBV5-6 and TRBJ2-5; D tentatively reads TRBD1 or TRBD2 (5 bases each). Between the trimmed V and J ends, which lost 4 bases and 2 bases, there was a span of 15 bases. This CDR3 has 15 residues. From germline, CDR1 is SGHDT and CDR2 YYEEEE. The CDR3 bases are TGTGCCAGCAGCACCCTGAGGGGCTCACAAGAGACCCAGTACTTC. Protein product: CASSTLRGSQETQYF.

The chain joins TRBV7-9 to TRBJ1-1; D gene unclear. The V and J ends lost 7 bases and 3 bases respectively, with 12 bases between them. This CDR3 is 13 amino acids long. Germline V lookup: CDR1 SEHNR, CDR2 FQNEAQ (reference sequence). Here the CDR3 DNA reads TGTGCCAGCACCTCGACAAGGGACACTGAAGCTTTCTTT. Its protein is CASTSTRDTEAFF.

The sample holds a few counts of this clonotype. This chain connects TRBV20-1 to TRBJ2-5; D is unresolved. Germline assignment: CDR1 DFQATT and CDR2 SNEGSKA (reference sequence). V dropped 2 bases and J dropped 5 bases, with 9 bases sitting between them. The CDR3 consists of 12 residues. As DNA, the CDR3 is TGCAGTGCTAGACTATCCGTGGAGACCCAGTACTTC. It is translated as CSARLSVETQYF.

The V call is TRBV20-1, the J call TRBJ2-3; 12 bases line up with TRBD2. J was trimmed by 1 base and V by 5 bases; bases with no gene match: 4. This CDR3 region has 15 residues. In germline, CDR1 is DFQATT, CDR2 SNEGSKA (reference sequence). The CDR3 bases are TGCAGTGCTCCCGGACTAGCGGGGCGCACAGATACGCAGTATTTT. Its translation is CSAPGLAGRTDTQYF.

This clonotype was observed many times. The genes are TRBV12-3 or TRBV12-4 and TRBJ2-1; 11 nucleotides align to TRBD1. The CDR3 contains 15 residues. J lost 8 bases, V lost 6 bases, and 9 bases had no gene match. The CDR3 nucleotides read TGTGCCAGCAGCCCCGGGACAGGGGGTAGCTATGAGCAGTTCTTC. This encodes CASSPGTGGSYEQFF.

This clonotype was observed a handful of times. V usage is TRBV4-3 and J usage is TRBJ1-2; 7 nucleotides align to TRBD1. CDR1 and CDR2 (germline): LGHNA, YSLEER. The V and J ends lost 0 bases and 6 bases, in that order; junction bases with no gene match: 7. The CDR3 loop spans 15 amino acids. CDR3 coding DNA: TGCGCCAGCAGCCAAGATGGGGCAGGGGGAGATGGCTACACCTTC. Residues: CASSQDGAGGDGYTF.

This clonotype was detected ten times or more. The chain combines TRBV7-2 with TRBJ2-7, with no clear D. The germline CDR1 and CDR2 sequences are SGHTA and FQGNSA. Trimming cost V 1 base and J 6 bases, with 10 bases left between them. This CDR3 is 13 amino acids long. CDR3 sequence (DNA): TGTGCCAGCAGCTTAGAATCAGGCCGCGAGCAGTACGTC. Its translation: CASSLESGREQYV.

This clonotype was counted only a few times. This chain uses TRBV13 with TRBJ1-6; no clear D. Germline V gives CDR1 PRHDT, CDR2 FYEKMQ (reference sequence). The CDR3 totals 15 residues. The ends were cut back, 1 base at V and 5 bases at J, with 9 bases in the middle. The CDR3 nucleotides are TGTGCCAGCAGCTTAGTACGGCGGAATAATTCACCCCTCCACTTT. The encoded protein is CASSLVRRNNSPLHF.

This clonotype has just a few counts. This sequence joins TRBV10-3 and TRBJ2-5, with D perhaps being TRBD1 or TRBD2 (6 bases each). Trimming removed 7 bases from V and 4 bases from J, with 13 bases in between. Germline V gene data show CDR1 as ENHRY and CDR2 as SYGVKD. CDR3 length: 13 residues. The CDR3 region is CAIMRGGGETQYF. DNA of the CDR3: TGTGCCATCATGAGAGGAGGGGGAGAGACCCAGTACTTC.

This clonotype appeared a few times. V usage is TRBV7-2 and J usage is TRBJ2-5; 7 nucleotides line up with TRBD2. The CDR3 is 16 residues long. The V and J ends lost 2 bases and 0 bases, in that order; junction bases with no gene match: 6. Germline V CDR1 and CDR2: SGHTA, FQGNSA. CDR3 amino acids: CASSLRGEGYQETQYF. CDR3 DNA: TGTGCCAGCAGCTTAAGAGGGGAGGGGTACCAAGAGACCCAGTACTTC.

This clonotype was found a few times. V usage is TRBV7-2 and J usage is TRBJ2-1; D not resolved. Trimming removed 3 bases at V and 9 bases at J, with 15 bases between. The CDR3 spans 14 residues. Germline CDR1 and CDR2: SGHTA and FQGNSA. The DNA of the CDR3 is TGTGCCAGCAGCTTCGACCCTCATAGCAGTGAGCAGTTCTTC. This gives the protein CASSFDPHSSEQFF.

This clonotype was counted a few times. The J gene is TRBJ2-5, the V gene TRBV5-4, with D unclear. The V end lost 0 bases, the J end lost 4 bases, and 10 bases lay between the germline ends. CDR1 and CDR2 (germline): SGHNT, YYREEE (reference sequence). The CDR3 contains 14 residues. CDR3 DNA sequence: TGTGCCAGCAGCTTGGCGCCCAGACGAGAGACCCAGTACTTC. Amino acid sequence: CASSLAPRRETQYF.

This clonotype was picked up a small number of times. The CDR3: CASSSDRAFPLHF. The CDR3 nucleotides read TGTGCCAGCAGCTCGGACAGGGCCTTCCCCCTCCACTTT. The chain links TRBV7-2 to TRBJ1-6; TRBD1 aligns across 8 bases. CDR1 and CDR2 from the germline V gene are SGHTA and FQGNSA. The CDR3 is 13 amino acids. Trimming removed 4 bases from V and 13 bases from J; junction bases left unmatched: 6.

The chain couples TRBV4-2 to TRBJ1-5, with a weak D call TRBD1 (5 bases). The V end lost 0 bases, the J end lost 4 bases, and 10 bases lay between the germline ends. Germline CDR1 is LGHNA and CDR2 is YNFKEQ. The CDR3 runs 15 residues. CDR3 DNA sequence: TGTGCCAGCAGCCAAGATGTGGCAGGGAATCAGCCCCAGCATTTT. Amino acids: CASSQDVAGNQPQHF.

This rearrangement joins TRBV13 to TRBJ2-5, with 9 bases lining up with TRBD2. This CDR3 is built from 14 residues. Germline-derived CDR1 and CDR2 are PRHDT and FYEKMQ (reference sequence). Germline trimming cut 6 bases from V and 7 bases from J; bases unmatched to any gene: 9. The CDR3 reads CASRLSGTSLTQYF. CDR3 DNA: TGTGCCAGCAGGTTATCCGGGACTAGCTTGACCCAGTACTTC.

A few counts support this clonotype. The rearrangement links TRBV2 to TRBJ2-3; D ambiguous. The CDR3 covers 13 residues. Germline V lookup: CDR1 SNHLY, CDR2 FYNNEI. V lost 7 bases and J 2 bases, leaving 10 bases between the germline ends. The CDR3 DNA follows: TGTGCCAGCAACGGACCGCTCACAGATACGCAGTATTTT. This codes for CASNGPLTDTQYF. The whole variable domain, filled in from reference TRBV2 and TRBJ2-3, reads EPEVTQTPSHQVTQMGQEVILRCVPISNHLYFYWYRQILGQKVEFLVSFYNNEISEKSEIFDDQFSVERPDGSNFTLKIRSTKLEDSAMYFCASNGPLTDTQYFGPGTRLTVL.

The gene calls are TRBV19 and TRBJ2-7, with D unresolved. V lost 3 bases and J lost 1, with 10 bases in between. This CDR3 has 14 amino acids. Looked up from germline, CDR1 is LNHDA and CDR2 is SQIVND (reference sequence). CDR3 coding DNA: TGTGCCAGTAGTATTTCACGGAAGTCCTACGAGCAGTACTTC. This codes for CASSISRKSYEQYF.

This clonotype was observed many times. The chain carries TRBV20-1 and TRBJ2-7; 8 nucleotides agree with TRBD2. Germline trimming cut 3 bases from V and 2 bases from J; bases unmatched to any gene: 3. This CDR3 spans 13 amino acids. The germline CDR1 and CDR2 sequences are DFQATT and SNEGSKA (reference sequence). CDR3 residues: CSARAGGAYEQYV. Here the CDR3 DNA reads TGCAGTGCTAGGGCGGGGGGAGCCTACGAGCAGTACGTC.